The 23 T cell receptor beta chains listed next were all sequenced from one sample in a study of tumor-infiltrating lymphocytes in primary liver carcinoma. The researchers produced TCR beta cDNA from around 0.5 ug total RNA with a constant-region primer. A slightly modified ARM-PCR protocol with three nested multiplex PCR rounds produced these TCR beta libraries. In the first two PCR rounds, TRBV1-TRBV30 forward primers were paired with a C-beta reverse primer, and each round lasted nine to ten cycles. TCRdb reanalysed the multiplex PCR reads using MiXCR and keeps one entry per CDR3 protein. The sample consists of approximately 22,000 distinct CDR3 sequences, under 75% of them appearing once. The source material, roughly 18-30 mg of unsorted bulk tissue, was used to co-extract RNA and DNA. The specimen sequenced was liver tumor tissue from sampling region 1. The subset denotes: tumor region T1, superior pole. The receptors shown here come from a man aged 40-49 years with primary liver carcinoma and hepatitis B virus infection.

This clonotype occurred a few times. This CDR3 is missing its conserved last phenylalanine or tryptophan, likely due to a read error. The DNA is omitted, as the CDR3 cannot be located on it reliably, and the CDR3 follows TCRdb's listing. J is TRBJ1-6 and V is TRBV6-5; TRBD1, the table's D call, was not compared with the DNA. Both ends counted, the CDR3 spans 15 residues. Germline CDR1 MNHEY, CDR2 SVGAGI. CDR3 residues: CASSYTTGDNSPLRL.

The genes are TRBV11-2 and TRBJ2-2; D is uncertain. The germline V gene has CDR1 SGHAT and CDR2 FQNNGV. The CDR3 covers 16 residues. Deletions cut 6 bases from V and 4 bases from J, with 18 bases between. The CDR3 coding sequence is TGTGCCAGCAGTCGCAAGGCGGAGTCTGGCACCGGGGAGCTGTTTTTT. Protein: CASSRKAESGTGELFF.

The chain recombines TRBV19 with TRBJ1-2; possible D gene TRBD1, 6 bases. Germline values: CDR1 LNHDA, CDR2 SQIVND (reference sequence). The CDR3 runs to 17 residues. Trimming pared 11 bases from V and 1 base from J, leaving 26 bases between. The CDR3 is CAGTRVGGQDLNYGYTF. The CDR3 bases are TGTGCCGGTACCCGAGTTGGGGGACAAGACCTTAACTATGGCTACACCTTC.

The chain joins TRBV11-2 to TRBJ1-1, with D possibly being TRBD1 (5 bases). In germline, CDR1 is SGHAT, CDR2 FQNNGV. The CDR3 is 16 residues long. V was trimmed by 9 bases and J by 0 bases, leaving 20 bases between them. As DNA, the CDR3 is TGTGCCAGTAGTCCATCCAGGGAGTTGGTGAACACTGAAGCTTTCTTT. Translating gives CASSPSRELVNTEAFF.

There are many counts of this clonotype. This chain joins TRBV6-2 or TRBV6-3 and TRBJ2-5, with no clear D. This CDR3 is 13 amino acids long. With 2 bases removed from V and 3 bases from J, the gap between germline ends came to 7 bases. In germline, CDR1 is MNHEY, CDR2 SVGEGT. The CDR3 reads CASSYGLKETQYF. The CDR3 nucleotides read TGTGCCAGCAGTTACGGGCTAAAAGAGACCCAGTACTTC.

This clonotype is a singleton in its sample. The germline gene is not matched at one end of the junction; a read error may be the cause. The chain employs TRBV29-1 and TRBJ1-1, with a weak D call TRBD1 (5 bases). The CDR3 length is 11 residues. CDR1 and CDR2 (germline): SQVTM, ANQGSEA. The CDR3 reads CSVQTGHETFF. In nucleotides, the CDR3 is TGCAGCGTTCAGACGGGGCATGAAACTTTCTTT.

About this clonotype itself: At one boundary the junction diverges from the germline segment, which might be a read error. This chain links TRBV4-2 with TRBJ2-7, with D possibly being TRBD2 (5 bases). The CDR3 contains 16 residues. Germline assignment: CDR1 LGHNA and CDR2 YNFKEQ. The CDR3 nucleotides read TGTGCCAACAGCCATGCGGCTAGCCGGGTTTCCTACGAGCAGTATTTC. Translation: CANSHAASRVSYEQYF.

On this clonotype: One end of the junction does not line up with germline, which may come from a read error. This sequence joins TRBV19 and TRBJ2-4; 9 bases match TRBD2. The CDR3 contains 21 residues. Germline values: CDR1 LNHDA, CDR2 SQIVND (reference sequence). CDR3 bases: TGTACCAGTAGTATTGAGGGCTTGGGAACTAGCGGGCATAGAGCCAAAAACATACAGTACTTC. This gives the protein CTSSIEGLGTSGHRAKNIQYF.

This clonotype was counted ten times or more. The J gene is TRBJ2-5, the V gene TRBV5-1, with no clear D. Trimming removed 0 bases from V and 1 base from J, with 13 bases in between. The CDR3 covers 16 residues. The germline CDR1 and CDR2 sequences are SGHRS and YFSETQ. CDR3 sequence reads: CASSLGVRRPQETQYF. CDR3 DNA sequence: TGCGCCAGCAGCTTGGGGGTCAGGAGACCCCAAGAGACCCAGTACTTC.

CDR3 residues: CASSLILVQGVWCEQYF. In nucleotides, the CDR3 is TGTGCCAGCAGCTTAATTCTTGTTCAAGGGGTATGGTGCGAGCAGTACTTC. The rearrangement links TRBV11-2 to TRBJ2-7; D might be TRBD1 (5 bases). This CDR3 spans 17 amino acids. CDR1 is SGHAT and CDR2 is FQNNGV in the germline V gene. V lost 2 bases, J lost 6 bases, and 23 bases lay in between.

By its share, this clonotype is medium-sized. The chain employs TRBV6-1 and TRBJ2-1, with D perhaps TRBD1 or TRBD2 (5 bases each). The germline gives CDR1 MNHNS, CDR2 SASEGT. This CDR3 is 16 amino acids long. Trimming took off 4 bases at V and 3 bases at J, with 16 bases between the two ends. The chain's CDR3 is CASSGRPGPGYNEQFF. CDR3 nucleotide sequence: TGTGCCAGCAGTGGAAGACCGGGACCTGGCTACAATGAGCAGTTCTTC.

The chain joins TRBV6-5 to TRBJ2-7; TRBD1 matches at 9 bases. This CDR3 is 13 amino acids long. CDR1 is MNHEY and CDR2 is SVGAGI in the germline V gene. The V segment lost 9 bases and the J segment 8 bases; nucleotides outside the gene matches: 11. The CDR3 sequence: CASSVTQGAKQYF. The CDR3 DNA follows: TGTGCCAGTAGTGTTACACAGGGGGCGAAGCAGTACTTC.

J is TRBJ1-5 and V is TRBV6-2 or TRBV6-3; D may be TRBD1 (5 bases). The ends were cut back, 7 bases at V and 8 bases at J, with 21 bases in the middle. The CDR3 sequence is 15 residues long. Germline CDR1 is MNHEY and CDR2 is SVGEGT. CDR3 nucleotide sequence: TGTGCCAGCACTCTCGACAGTTATAGTAATGAGCCCCAGCATTTT. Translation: CASTLDSYSNEPQHF.

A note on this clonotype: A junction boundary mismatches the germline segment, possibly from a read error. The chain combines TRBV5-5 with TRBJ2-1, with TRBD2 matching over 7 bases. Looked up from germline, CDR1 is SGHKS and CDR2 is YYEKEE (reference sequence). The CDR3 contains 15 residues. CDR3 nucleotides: TGTGCCAGCAGCCCTGGGGAGGGTTCCCACAATGAGCAGTTGTTC. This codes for CASSPGEGSHNEQLF.

CDR3 bases: TGTGCCACCACTAGTTGCAGGGTGAACACTGAAGCTTTCTTT. Protein sequence: CATTSCRVNTEAFF. The chain recombines TRBV11-2 with TRBJ1-1; the D gene is possibly TRBD1 (5 bases). CDR3 length: 14 amino acids. V was cut by 10 bases and J by 0 bases, with 15 bases left in between. Germline CDR1 is SGHAT and CDR2 is FQNNGV.

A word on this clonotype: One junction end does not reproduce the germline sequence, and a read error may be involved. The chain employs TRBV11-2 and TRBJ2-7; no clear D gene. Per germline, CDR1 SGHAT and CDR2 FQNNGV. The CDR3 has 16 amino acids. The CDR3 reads CASSISATSLSYEQYF. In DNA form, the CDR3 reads TGTGCCAGCAGCATCAGTGCAACCAGCCTCTCCTATGAGCAGTACTTC.

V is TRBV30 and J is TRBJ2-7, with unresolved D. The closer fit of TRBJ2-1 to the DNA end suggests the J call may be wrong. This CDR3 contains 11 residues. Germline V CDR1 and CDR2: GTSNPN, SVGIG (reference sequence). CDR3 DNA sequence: TGTGCCTGGAGTATCGCCGATGAGCAGTTCTTC. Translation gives CAWSIADEQFF.

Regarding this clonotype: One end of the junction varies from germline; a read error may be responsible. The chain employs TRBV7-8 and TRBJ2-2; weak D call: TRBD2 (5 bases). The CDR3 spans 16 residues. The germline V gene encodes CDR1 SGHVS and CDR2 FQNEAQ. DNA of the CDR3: TGTACCAGCAGCATTGTGGGAGTCTTGAACACCGGGGAGCTGTTTTTT. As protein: CTSSIVGVLNTGELFF.

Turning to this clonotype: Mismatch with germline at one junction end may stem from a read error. CDR3 loop: CVSSQELVGAYEQFF. CDR3 bases: TGTGTCAGCAGCCAAGAATTAGTGGGAGCTTATGAGCAGTTTTTC. The genes are TRBV4-2 and TRBJ2-1; D is perhaps TRBD2 (5 bases). The CDR3 spans 15 residues. Per the germline V gene, CDR1 is LGHNA and CDR2 is YNFKEQ.

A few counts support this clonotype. CDR3 protein: CASSHVALLAGTTDTQYF. As DNA, the CDR3 is TGTGCCAGCAGCCATGTGGCACTTCTAGCGGGAACGACAGATACGCAGTATTTT. The V gene is TRBV4-2, the J gene TRBJ2-3; 9 bases align to TRBD2. Germline V gives CDR1 LGHNA, CDR2 YNFKEQ. The CDR3 is 18 amino acids. Trimming at V came to 3 bases and at J to 3 bases, leaving 13 bases not matched to a gene.

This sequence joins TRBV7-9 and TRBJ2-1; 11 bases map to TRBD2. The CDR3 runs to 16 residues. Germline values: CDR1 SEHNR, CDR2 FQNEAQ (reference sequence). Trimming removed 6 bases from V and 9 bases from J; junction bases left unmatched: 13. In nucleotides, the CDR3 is TGTGCCAGCAGTCCTACTAGCGGGAGTGGGAAGAGTGAGCAGTTCTTC. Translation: CASSPTSGSGKSEQFF.

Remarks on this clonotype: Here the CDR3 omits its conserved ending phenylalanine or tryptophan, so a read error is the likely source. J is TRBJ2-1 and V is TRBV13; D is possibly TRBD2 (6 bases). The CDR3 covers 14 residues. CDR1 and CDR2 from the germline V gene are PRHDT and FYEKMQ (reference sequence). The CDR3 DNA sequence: TGTGTCAGCAGCCCCGGGACTGTGCAAAATGAGCAGTTCTAC. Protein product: CVSSPGTVQNEQFY.

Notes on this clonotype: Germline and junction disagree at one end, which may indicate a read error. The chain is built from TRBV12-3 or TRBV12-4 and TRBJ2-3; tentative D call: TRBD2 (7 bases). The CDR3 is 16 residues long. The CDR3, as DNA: TGTGCCAGCACCTCGTGGAGGTGCGGGGGCACAGGTACGCAGTATTTT. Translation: CASTSWRCGGTGTQYF.